This TCR beta chain was profiled in a study of T-cell memory formation after mild COVID-19. Overall study context: Largely donor-specific TCR clusters were found.

Losses at the gene ends were 4 bases for V and 5 bases for J; bases not matched to a gene: 11. Germline V gene sequence: CDR1 SGDLS, CDR2 YYNGEE. This CDR3 contains 15 residues. Study-wide results and caveats: Some clones that responded were present in memory (sampled pre-infection), which suggests cross-reactive memory joined. Researchers report contracting CD4+ clones mostly in CM and EM, with CD8+ clones in EMRA.

From the 5' RACE reads, TCRdb called clonotypes with MiXCR, one entry per CDR3 protein. The repertoire holds around 470,000 distinct CDR3 sequences, with about 19% as singletons. The sample holds a few counts of this clonotype. Its antigen remains unidentified. The chain employs TRBV9 and TRBJ1-1, with 7 positions matching TRBD1. This TCR was recovered from an adult woman who had mild COVID-19 (a few samples of this study predate the infection). Cell type and time point are not known. The sequencing sample was made of PBMCs or a T cell subset sorted from them (not recorded which). CDR3 loop: CASSPRQGGGTEAFF. CDR3 coding DNA: TGTGCCAGCAGCCCTCGACAGGGCGGCGGGACTGAAGCTTTCTTT. Together with reference TRBV9 and TRBJ1-1, the CDR3 gives the full variable domain: DSGVTQTPKHLITATGQRVTLRCSPRSGDLSVYWYQQSLDQGLQFLIQYYNGEERAKGNILERFSAQQFPDLHSELNLSSLELGDSALYFCASSPRQGGGTEAFFGQGTRLTVV.